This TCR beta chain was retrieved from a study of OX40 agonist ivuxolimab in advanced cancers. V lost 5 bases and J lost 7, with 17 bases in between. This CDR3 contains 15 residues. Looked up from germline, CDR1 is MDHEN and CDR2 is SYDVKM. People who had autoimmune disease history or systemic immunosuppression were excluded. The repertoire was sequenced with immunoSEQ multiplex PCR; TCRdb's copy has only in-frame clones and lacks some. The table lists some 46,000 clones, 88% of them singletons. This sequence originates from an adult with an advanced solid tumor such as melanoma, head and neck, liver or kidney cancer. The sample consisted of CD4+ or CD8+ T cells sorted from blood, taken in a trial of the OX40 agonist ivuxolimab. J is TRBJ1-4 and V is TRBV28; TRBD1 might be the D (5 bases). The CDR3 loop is CASSTRWGGGEKLFF. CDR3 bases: TGTGCCAGCAGTACTAGGTGGGGGGGTGGTGAAAAACTGTTTTTT.